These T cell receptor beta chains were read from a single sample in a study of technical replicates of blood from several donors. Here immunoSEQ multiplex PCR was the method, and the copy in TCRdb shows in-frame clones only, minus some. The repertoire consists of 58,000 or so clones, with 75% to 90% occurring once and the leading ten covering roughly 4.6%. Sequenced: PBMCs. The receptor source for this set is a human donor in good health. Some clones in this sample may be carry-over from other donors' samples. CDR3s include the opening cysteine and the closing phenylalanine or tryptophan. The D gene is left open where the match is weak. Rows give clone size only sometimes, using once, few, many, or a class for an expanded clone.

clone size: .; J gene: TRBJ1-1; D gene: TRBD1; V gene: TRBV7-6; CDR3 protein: CASSRQGAGTEAFF; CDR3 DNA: TGTGCCAGCAGCCGACAGGGGGCGGGAACTGAAGCTTTCTTT
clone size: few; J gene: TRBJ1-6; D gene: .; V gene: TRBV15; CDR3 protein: CATSRDMGAWAPLHF; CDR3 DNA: TGTGCCACCAGCAGAGATATGGGAGCCTGGGCACCCCTCCACTTT
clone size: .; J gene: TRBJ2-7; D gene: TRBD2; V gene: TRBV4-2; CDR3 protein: CASSQDPAGGSYEQYF; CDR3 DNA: TGTGCCAGCAGCCAAGATCCAGCGGGGGGCTCCTACGAGCAGTACTTC
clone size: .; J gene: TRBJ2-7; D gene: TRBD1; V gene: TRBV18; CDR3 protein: CASSSDRGLDEQYF; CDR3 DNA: TGTGCCAGCTCGTCAGACAGGGGGCTCGACGAGCAGTACTTC
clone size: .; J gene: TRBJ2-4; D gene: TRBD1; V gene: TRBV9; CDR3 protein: CASSGTGGLNIQYF; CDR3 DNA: TGTGCCAGCAGCGGAACAGGGGGCTTAAACATTCAGTACTTC
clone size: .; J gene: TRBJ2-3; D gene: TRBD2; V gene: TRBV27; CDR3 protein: CASSSGETSGGWDTQYF; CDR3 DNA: TGTGCCAGCAGTTCAGGGGAGACTAGCGGGGGGTGGGATACGCAGTATTTT
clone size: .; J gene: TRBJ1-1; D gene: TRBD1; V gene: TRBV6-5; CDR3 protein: CASSYRDRAREAFF; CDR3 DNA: TGTGCCAGCAGTTACAGGGACAGGGCGCGTGAAGCTTTCTTT
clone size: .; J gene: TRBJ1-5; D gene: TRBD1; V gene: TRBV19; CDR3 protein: CASSSHRDRDSNQPQHF; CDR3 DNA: TGTGCCAGTAGTTCCCACCGGGACAGGGATAGCAATCAGCCCCAGCATTTT
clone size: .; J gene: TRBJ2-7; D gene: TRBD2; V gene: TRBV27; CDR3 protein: CASSLGLAGDEQYF; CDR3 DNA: TGTGCCAGCAGTTTGGGACTAGCGGGGGACGAGCAGTACTTC
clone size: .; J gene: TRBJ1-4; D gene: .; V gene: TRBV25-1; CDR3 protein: CASSEYRAGRTNEKLFF; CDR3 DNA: TGTGCCAGCAGTGAATATAGGGCAGGGAGGACTAATGAAAAACTGTTTTTT
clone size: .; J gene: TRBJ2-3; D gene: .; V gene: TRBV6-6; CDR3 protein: CASSRASAREADTQYF; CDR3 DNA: TGTGCCAGCAGTCGGGCCTCCGCGAGGGAGGCAGATACGCAGTATTTT
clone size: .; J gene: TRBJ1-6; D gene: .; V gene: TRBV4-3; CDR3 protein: CASSQDPWGSNNSPLHF; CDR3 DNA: TGCGCCAGCAGCCAAGATCCGTGGGGCAGTAATAATTCACCCCTCCACTTT
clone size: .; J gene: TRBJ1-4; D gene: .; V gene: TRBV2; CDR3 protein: CASSIPGTNEKLFF; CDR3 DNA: TGTGCCAGCAGTATCCCGGGAACTAATGAAAAACTGTTTTTT
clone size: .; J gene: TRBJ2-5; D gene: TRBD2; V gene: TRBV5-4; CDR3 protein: CASSLWTRREQETQYF; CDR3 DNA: TGTGCCAGCAGCCTTTGGACTAGGCGGGAGCAAGAGACCCAGTACTTC
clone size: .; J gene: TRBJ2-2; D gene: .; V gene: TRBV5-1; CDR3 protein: CASSFQGLAGELFF; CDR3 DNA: TGCGCCAGCAGCTTCCAGGGTTTAGCCGGGGAGCTGTTTTTT
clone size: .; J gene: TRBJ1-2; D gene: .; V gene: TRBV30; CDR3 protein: CAWSTGPRGYTF; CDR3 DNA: TGTGCCTGGTCTACAGGGCCCAGGGGCTACACCTTC
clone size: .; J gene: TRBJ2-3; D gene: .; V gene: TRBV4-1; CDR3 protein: CASSQEEVSDTQYF; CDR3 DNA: TGCGCCAGCAGCCAAGAGGAGGTTTCAGATACGCAGTATTTT
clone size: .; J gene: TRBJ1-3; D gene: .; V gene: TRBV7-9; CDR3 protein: CASTRQSSGNTIYF; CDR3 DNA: TGTGCCAGCACCCGACAGAGCTCTGGAAACACCATATATTTT
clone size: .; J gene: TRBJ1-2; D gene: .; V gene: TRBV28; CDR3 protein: CASSLQRGYTF; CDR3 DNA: TGTGCCAGCAGTTTACAGCGAGGCTACACCTTC
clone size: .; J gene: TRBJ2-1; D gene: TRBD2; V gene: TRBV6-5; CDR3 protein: CASSYPSGSYNEQFF; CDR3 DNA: TGTGCCAGCAGTTACCCCAGCGGGAGTTACAATGAGCAGTTCTTC
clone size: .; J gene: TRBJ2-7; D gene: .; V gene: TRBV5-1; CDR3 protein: CASRQETDYEQYF; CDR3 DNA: TGCGCCAGCAGGCAAGAGACAGACTACGAGCAGTACTTC
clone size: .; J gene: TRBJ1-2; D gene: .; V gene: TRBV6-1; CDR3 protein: CASSEVTVYGYTF; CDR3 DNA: TGTGCCAGCAGTGAAGTGACAGTCTATGGCTACACCTTC
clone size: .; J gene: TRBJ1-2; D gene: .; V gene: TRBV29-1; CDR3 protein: CSGYSKNYGYTF; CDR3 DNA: TGCAGCGGTTACAGCAAAAACTATGGCTACACCTTC
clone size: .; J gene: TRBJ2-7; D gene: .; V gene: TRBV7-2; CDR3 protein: CASSSFYEQYF; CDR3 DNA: TGTGCCAGCAGTTCTTTCTACGAGCAGTACTTC
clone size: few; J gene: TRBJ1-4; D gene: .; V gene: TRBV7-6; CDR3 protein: CASSLESVIGRPSEKLFF; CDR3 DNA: TGTGCCAGCAGCTTAGAGAGCGTAATCGGCCGGCCCTCCGAAAAACTGTTTTTT
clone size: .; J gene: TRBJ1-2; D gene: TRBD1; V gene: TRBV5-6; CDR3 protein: CASSSTGTGGYGYTF; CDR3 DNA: TGTGCCAGCAGCTCCACCGGGACAGGGGGCTATGGCTACACCTTC
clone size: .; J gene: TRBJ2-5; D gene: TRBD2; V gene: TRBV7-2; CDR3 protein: CASSLPRLAGGPKGETQYF; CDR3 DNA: TGTGCCAGCAGCTTACCACGACTAGCGGGAGGGCCGAAGGGAGAGACCCAGTACTTC
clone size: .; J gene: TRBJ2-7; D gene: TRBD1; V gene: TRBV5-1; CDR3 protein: CASSPGQGAYEQYF; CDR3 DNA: TGCGCCAGCAGTCCAGGACAGGGGGCGTACGAGCAGTACTTC
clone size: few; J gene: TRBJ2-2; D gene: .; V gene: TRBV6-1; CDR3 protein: CASGGRGNTGELFF; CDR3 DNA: TGTGCCAGCGGCGGGCGGGGTAACACCGGGGAGCTGTTTTTT
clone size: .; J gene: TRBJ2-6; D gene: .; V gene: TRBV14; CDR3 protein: CASSQGGSGANVLTF; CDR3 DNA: TGTGCCAGCAGCCAAGGAGGCTCTGGGGCCAACGTCCTGACTTTC
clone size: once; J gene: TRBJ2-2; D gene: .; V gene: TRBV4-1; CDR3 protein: CASSQTVAGELFF; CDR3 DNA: TGCGCCAGCAGCCAAACGGTAGCCGGGGAGCTGTTTTTT
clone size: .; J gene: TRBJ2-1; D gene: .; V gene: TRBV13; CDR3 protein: CASSLVADEQFF; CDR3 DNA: TGTGCCAGCAGCTTAGTAGCTGATGAGCAGTTCTTC
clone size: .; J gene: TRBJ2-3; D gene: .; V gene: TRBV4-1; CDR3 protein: CASSQAGVITDTQYF; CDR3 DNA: TGCGCCAGCAGCCAAGCGGGAGTTATCACAGATACGCAGTATTTT
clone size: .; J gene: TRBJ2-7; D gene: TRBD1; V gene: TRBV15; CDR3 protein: CATSRGGGQGAYEQYF; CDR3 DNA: TGTGCCACCAGCAGGGGAGGGGGACAGGGGGCATACGAGCAGTACTTC
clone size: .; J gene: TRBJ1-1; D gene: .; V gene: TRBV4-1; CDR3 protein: CASSQVQSNTEAFF; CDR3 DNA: TGCGCCAGCAGCCAAGTCCAGTCGAACACTGAAGCTTTCTTT
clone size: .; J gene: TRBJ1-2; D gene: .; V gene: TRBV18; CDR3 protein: CASSPQEGPFMYGYTF; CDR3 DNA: TGTGCCAGCTCACCACAGGAGGGACCCTTTATGTATGGCTACACCTTC
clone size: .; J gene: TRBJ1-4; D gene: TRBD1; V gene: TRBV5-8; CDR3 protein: CASSGTGQGNRATNEKLFF; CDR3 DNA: TGTGCCAGCAGCGGAACGGGACAGGGGAACCGTGCAACTAATGAAAAACTGTTTTTT
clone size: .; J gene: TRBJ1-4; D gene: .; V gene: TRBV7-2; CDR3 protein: CASSTSRATNEKLFF; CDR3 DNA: TGTGCCAGCAGCACCTCCCGGGCAACTAATGAAAAACTGTTTTTT
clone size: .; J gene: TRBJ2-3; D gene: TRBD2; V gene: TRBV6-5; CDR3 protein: CASGVAGGTDTQYF; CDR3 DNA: TGTGCCAGTGGCGTGGCGGGGGGCACAGATACGCAGTATTTT
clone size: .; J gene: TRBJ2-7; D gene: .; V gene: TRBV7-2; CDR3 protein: CASSQTRDFRYEQYF; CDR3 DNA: TGTGCCAGCAGCCAAACGCGGGATTTTCGGTACGAGCAGTACTTC
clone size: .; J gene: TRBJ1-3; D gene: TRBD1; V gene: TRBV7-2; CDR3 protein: CASSWSGTGGMNTIYF; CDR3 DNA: TGTGCCAGCAGCTGGTCCGGGACAGGGGGCATGAACACCATATATTTT
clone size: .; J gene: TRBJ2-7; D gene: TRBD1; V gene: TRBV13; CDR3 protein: CASSWRRTGLRGYEQYF; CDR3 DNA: TGTGCCAGCAGCTGGAGACGGACAGGGCTAAGAGGCTACGAGCAGTACTTC
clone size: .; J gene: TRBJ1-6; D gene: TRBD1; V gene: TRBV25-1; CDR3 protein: CASMGQANSPLHF; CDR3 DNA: TGTGCCAGTATGGGACAGGCTAATTCACCCCTCCACTTT
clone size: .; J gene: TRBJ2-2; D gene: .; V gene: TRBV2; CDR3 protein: CASSSDRAGTGELFF; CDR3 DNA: TGTGCCAGCAGCTCCGACAGGGCGGGGACCGGGGAGCTGTTTTTT
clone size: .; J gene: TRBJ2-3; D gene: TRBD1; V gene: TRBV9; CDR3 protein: CASRPGTGVASTDTQYF; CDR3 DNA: TGTGCCAGCAGACCCGGGACAGGGGTGGCTAGCACAGATACGCAGTATTTT
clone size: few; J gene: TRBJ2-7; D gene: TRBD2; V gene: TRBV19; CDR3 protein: CASSKSGGSSYEQYF; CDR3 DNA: TGTGCCAGTAGTAAGTCGGGGGGTAGCTCCTACGAGCAGTACTTC
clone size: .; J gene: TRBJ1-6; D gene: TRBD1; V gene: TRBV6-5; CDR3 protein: CASSYSGQGWNSPLHF; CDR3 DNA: TGTGCCAGCAGTTACTCGGGACAGGGCTGGAATTCACCCCTCCACTTT
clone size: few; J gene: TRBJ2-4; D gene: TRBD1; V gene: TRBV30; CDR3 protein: CAWGGTGGNIQYF; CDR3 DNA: TGTGCCTGGGGGGGGACAGGTGGAAACATTCAGTACTTC
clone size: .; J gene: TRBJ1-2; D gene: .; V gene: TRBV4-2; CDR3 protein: CASSQDYLGGGYTF; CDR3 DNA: TGTGCCAGCAGCCAAGATTATTTGGGGGGTGGCTACACCTTC
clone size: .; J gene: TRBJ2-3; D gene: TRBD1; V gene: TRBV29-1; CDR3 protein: CSSQTGFADTQYF; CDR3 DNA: TGCAGCTCCCAGACAGGGTTCGCAGATACGCAGTATTTT
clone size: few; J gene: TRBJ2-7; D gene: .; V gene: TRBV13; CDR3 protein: CASSLEGGGSYEQYF; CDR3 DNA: TGTGCCAGCAGCTTAGAAGGAGGAGGTTCCTACGAGCAGTACTTC
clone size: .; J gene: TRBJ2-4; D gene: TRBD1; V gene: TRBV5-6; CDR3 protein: CASSLADGTAKNIQYF; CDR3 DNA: TGTGCCAGCAGCTTGGCGGACGGGACAGCGAAAAACATTCAGTACTTC
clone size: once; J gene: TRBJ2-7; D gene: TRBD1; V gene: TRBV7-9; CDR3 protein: CASSLGTGGAGEQYF; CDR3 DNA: TGTGCCAGCAGCTTAGGGACAGGGGGCGCAGGTGAGCAGTACTTC
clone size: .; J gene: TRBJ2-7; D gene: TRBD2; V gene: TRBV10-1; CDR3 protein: CASSEHGCLAGAIEQYF; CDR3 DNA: TGCGCCAGCAGTGAGCACGGGTGTCTAGCGGGAGCTATCGAGCAGTACTTC
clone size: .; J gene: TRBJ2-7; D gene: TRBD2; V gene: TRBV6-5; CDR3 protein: CASRVAGPYEQYF; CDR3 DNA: TGTGCCAGCAGGGTAGCGGGGCCCTACGAGCAGTACTTC
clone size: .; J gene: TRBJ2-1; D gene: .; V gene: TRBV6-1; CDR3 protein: CASSIGQYEQFF; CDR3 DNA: TGTGCCAGCAGCATTGGACAGTATGAGCAGTTCTTC
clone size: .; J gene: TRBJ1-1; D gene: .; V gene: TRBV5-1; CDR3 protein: CASSPGQRNTEAFF; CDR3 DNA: TGCGCCAGCAGCCCCGGACAGAGGAACACTGAAGCTTTCTTT